This T cell receptor beta chain was observed in a study of blood T cell repertoires in COVID-19. About the study: The origin of the acute and convalescent COVID-19 samples was the United States, Italy and Spain.

The V and J ends lost 2 bases and 6 bases respectively, with 11 bases between them. CDR1 is MNHNY, CDR2 SVGAGI, per germline (reference sequence). The CDR3 has 14 amino acids. The table came from immunoSEQ multiplex PCR; TCRdb's copy has only in-frame clones and leaves some out. The sample comprises 140,000 to 150,000 clones, approximately 88% of which are singletons, and about 1.7% rests with the top ten. The TCR was taken from a woman aged 50 to 60 with acute or convalescent COVID-19. The chain combines TRBV6-6 with TRBJ1-5, with D possibly being TRBD1 (6 bases). Sequenced sample: peripheral blood. DNA for the CDR3: TGTGCCAGCAGTTACGGGTCAGGGGTTCAGCCCCAGCATTTT. Amino acids: CASSYGSGVQPQHF.